The 20 T cell receptor beta chains reported below all come from one sample, sequenced in a study of CD8+ T cells in alopecia areata. Sequencing templates came from extracted RNA that was reverse transcribed into cDNA. The repertoire was sequenced with immunoSEQ multiplex PCR; TCRdb's copy has only in-frame clones and lacks some. The sample carries roughly 250,000 clones, approximately 61% recorded once. The sample in question was CD4+ T cells sorted from blood, obtained at week 0. These receptors came from a human donor with alopecia areata.

A few counts support this clone. V usage is TRBV29-1 and J usage is TRBJ2-2, with 13 bases fitting TRBD2. CDR3 length: 17 residues. From germline, CDR1 is SQVTM and CDR2 ANQGSEA. V shed 6 bases and J 0 bases; nucleotides not matched to a gene: 7. The CDR3 DNA reads TGCAGCGTCAAGCTGACTAGCGGGGGGTCGAACACCGGGGAGCTGTTTTTT. It translates to CSVKLTSGGSNTGELFF.

The genes are TRBV30 and TRBJ1-4; a possible D gene is TRBD1 (5 bases). Germline V gives CDR1 GTSNPN, CDR2 SVGIG (reference sequence). V was cut by 1 base and J by 5 bases, with 8 bases left in between. The CDR3 has 13 amino acids. The DNA for the CDR3 is TGTGCCTGGAGTGCGGCAGGGAATGAAAAACTGTTTTTT. It specifies CAWSAAGNEKLFF.

With regard to this clone: The identical CDR3 is also encoded by other nucleotide sequences in the sample. This chain joins TRBV20-1 and TRBJ1-1; D remains ambiguous. The CDR3 is made up of 11 amino acids. Germline V gene sequence: CDR1 DFQATT, CDR2 SNEGSKA (reference sequence). The V and J ends lost 3 bases and 1 base respectively, with 3 bases between them. The CDR3 sequence is CSASPNTEAFF. The CDR3 DNA follows: TGCAGTGCTAGCCCGAACACTGAAGCTTTCTTT.

The rearrangement links TRBV5-1 to TRBJ1-1, with D perhaps TRBD1 (6 bases). Germline loops: CDR1 SGHRS, CDR2 YFSETQ. The V gene lost 4 bases and the J gene lost 1 base, with 11 bases spanning the gap. The length of the CDR3 is 14 residues. The CDR3 spells CASSRQVTNTEAFF. CDR3 nucleotide sequence: TGCGCCAGCAGCCGACAGGTAACGAACACTGAAGCTTTCTTT. The full variable domain, with the rest looked up from reference TRBV5-1 and TRBJ1-1, is KAGVTQTPRYLIKTRGQQVTLSCSPISGHRSVSWYQQTPGQGLQFLFEYFSETQRNKGNFPGRFSGRQFSNSRSEMNVSTLELGDSALYLCASSRQVTNTEAFFGQGTRLTVV.

The CDR3, as DNA: TGTGCCAGCAGCTTCGGGACAGAATACTACGAGCAGTACTTC. Its translation is CASSFGTEYYEQYF. The chain recombines TRBV7-2 with TRBJ2-7; 7 bases are a match to TRBD1. The CDR3 has 14 residues. V was clipped by 3 bases and J by 3 bases; unmatched bases: 5. In germline, CDR1 is SGHTA, CDR2 FQGNSA. The full variable domain, its missing parts supplied by reference TRBV7-2 and TRBJ2-7, is GAGVSQSPSNKVTEKGKDVELRCDPISGHTALYWYRQSLGQGLEFLIYFQGNSAPDKSGLPSDRFSAERTGGSVSTLTIQRTQQEDSAVYLCASSFGTEYYEQYFGPGTRLTVT.

This clone was seen only once. The genes are TRBV2 and TRBJ1-2, with D unresolved. The CDR3 consists of 15 residues. Germline CDR1 reads SNHLY; CDR2 reads FYNNEI. V lost 4 bases, J lost 1 base, and 13 bases lay in between. CDR3 nucleotide sequence: TGTGCCAGCAGTGTAACCCCGCGGGTTAACTATGGCTACACCTTC. Protein sequence: CASSVTPRVNYGYTF.

The rearrangement joins TRBV7-2 to TRBJ1-2, with TRBD1 as a possible D gene (5 bases). Trimming removed 5 bases at V and 4 bases at J, with 17 bases between. CDR3 length equals 15 residues. Germline loops: CDR1 SGHTA, CDR2 FQGNSA. CDR3 residues: CASSASGRAGYGYTF. CDR3 DNA: TGTGCCAGCAGCGCCAGCGGCAGGGCGGGCTATGGCTACACCTTC.

This clone has a handful of counts. The rearrangement joins TRBV10-3 to TRBJ2-1, with TRBD1 as a possible D gene (6 bases). Germline-derived CDR1 and CDR2 are ENHRY and SYGVKD. The CDR3 sequence is 14 residues long. With 6 bases removed from V and 4 bases from J, the gap between germline ends came to 13 bases. CDR3 bases: TGTGCCATCAGGCCCGGGACAACATACAATGAGCAGTTCTTC. It is translated as CAIRPGTTYNEQFF.

This chain links TRBV29-1 with TRBJ2-3, with 10 bases that match TRBD2. V lost 4 bases to trimming and J lost 2 bases; unmatched junction nucleotides: 12. The CDR3 sequence is 17 residues long. Germline lookup yields CDR1 SQVTM and CDR2 ANQGSEA. The CDR3 bases are TGCAGCGTTGGGGCTAGCGGGGGCCTCAACCCCACAGATACGCAGTATTTT. Its protein is CSVGASGGLNPTDTQYF.

J is TRBJ2-7 and V is TRBV6-5; TRBD2 might be the D (5 bases). The CDR3 contains 11 residues. Germline V gene sequence: CDR1 MNHEY, CDR2 SVGAGI. V lost 10 bases and J lost 4, with 11 bases in between. DNA of the CDR3: TGTGCCACACACGGGGTGTACGAGCAGTACTTC. Protein: CATHGVYEQYF.

The chain couples TRBV5-1 to TRBJ1-5; unclear D gene. The V gene lost 0 bases and the J gene lost 0 bases, with 4 bases spanning the gap. CDR1 and CDR2 from the germline V gene are SGHRS and YFSETQ. The CDR3 is made up of 14 amino acids. In DNA, the CDR3 is TGCGCCAGCAGCTTGGACGGTAGCAATCAGCCCCAGCATTTT. Protein: CASSLDGSNQPQHF.

The gene calls are TRBV29-1 and TRBJ1-1; no reliable D call. Between the trimmed V and J ends, which lost 4 bases and 5 bases, there was a span of 8 bases. Germline V lookup: CDR1 SQVTM, CDR2 ANQGSEA. The CDR3 is 11 residues long. This CDR3 is CSVAYGTEAFF. Here the CDR3 DNA reads TGCAGCGTTGCTTATGGGACTGAAGCTTTCTTT. The full variable domain, in which reference TRBV29-1 and TRBJ1-1 provide the parts outside the CDR3, is SAVISQKPSRDICQRGTSLTIQCQVDSQVTMMFWYRQQPGQSLTLIATANQGSEATYESGFVIDKFPISRPNLTFSTLTVSNMSPEDSSIYLCSVAYGTEAFFGQGTRLTVV.

V and J are TRBV25-1 and TRBJ1-1; the D is unclear. The CDR3 loop spans 11 amino acids. Germline lookup yields CDR1 MGHDK and CDR2 SYGVNS. V dropped 4 bases and J dropped 4 bases, with 4 bases sitting between them. In nucleotides, the CDR3 is TGTGCCAGCAGTGGCACCACTGAAGCTTTCTTT. Protein: CASSGTTEAFF.

The chain carries TRBV2 and TRBJ1-5, with D tentatively TRBD1 (5 bases). The CDR3 consists of 14 residues. With 7 bases removed from V and 1 base from J, the gap between germline ends came to 11 bases. The germline CDR1 and CDR2 sequences are SNHLY and FYNNEI. For the CDR3, the DNA is TGTGCCAGCAATCAGGGTTCGAGCAATCAGCCCCAGCATTTT. The encoded protein is CASNQGSSNQPQHF.

This clone occurred once. The sample contains more than one DNA sequence encoding this CDR3. The chain links TRBV30 to TRBJ2-3; D ambiguous. Germline V lookup: CDR1 GTSNPN, CDR2 SVGIG (reference sequence). V was cut by 2 bases and J by 4 bases, with 4 bases left in between. The CDR3 spans 11 residues. The chain's CDR3 is CAWSRADTQYF. CDR3 nucleotide sequence: TGTGCCTGGAGTCGGGCAGATACGCAGTATTTT.

The rearrangement links TRBV5-1 to TRBJ2-7; no firm D call. Germline CDR1 reads SGHRS; CDR2 reads YFSETQ. CDR3 length equals 14 residues. V shed 0 bases and J shed 2 bases, with 9 bases lying between them. CDR3 nucleotides: TGCGCCAGCAGCTTGGAAGGACGAACCTACGAGCAGTACTTC. Its translation is CASSLEGRTYEQYF. The whole variable domain, remainder taken from reference TRBV5-1 and TRBJ2-7, is KAGVTQTPRYLIKTRGQQVTLSCSPISGHRSVSWYQQTPGQGLQFLFEYFSETQRNKGNFPGRFSGRQFSNSRSEMNVSTLELGDSALYLCASSLEGRTYEQYFGPGTRLTVT.

The rearrangement links TRBV7-3 to TRBJ2-1; D could derive from TRBD1 or TRBD2 (5 bases each). Germline V lookup: CDR1 SGHTA, CDR2 FQGTGA. V was trimmed by 5 bases and J by 5 bases, leaving 13 bases between them. This CDR3 spans 14 amino acids. The CDR3: CASSTPGTHNEQFF. DNA of the CDR3: TGTGCCAGCAGCACTCCCGGGACGCACAATGAGCAGTTCTTC.

The gene calls are TRBV11-2 and TRBJ2-7; maybe TRBD1 (6 bases). The CDR3 is 13 residues long. Deletions cut 8 bases from V and 4 bases from J, with 15 bases between. The V gene's germline CDR1 is SGHAT and CDR2 FQNNGV. The CDR3 DNA sequence: TGTGCCAGCCTACGAACAGGGTATTACGAGCAGTACTTC. Translation gives CASLRTGYYEQYF.

The chain carries TRBV9 and TRBJ2-3; D is undetermined. CDR1 is SGDLS, CDR2 YYNGEE, per germline. Trimming took 3 bases from V and 4 from J, leaving 12 bases between them. This CDR3 is 14 amino acids long. The CDR3 is CASSARTVADTQYF. DNA for the CDR3: TGTGCCAGCAGCGCCCGGACGGTCGCAGATACGCAGTATTTT.

This clone has just a few counts. The rearrangement links TRBV29-1 to TRBJ1-2; D gene uncertain. Germline-derived CDR1 and CDR2 are SQVTM and ANQGSEA. The CDR3 contains 12 residues. The V end lost 4 bases, the J end lost 8 bases, and 14 bases lay between the germline ends. CDR3 sequence (DNA): TGCAGCGTTGGAGTTCGGACTTGGGGCTACACCTTC. As protein: CSVGVRTWGYTF.